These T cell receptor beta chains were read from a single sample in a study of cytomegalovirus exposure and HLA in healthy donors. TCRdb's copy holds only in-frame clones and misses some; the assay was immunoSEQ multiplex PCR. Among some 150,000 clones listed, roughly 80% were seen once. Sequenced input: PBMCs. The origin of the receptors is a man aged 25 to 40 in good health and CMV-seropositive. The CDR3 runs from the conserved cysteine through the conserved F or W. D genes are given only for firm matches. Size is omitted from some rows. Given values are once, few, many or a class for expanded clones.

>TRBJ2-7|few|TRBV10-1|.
CASSEPGEGDEQYF
TGCGCCAGCAGTGAGCCGGGGGAAGGGGACGAGCAGTACTTC
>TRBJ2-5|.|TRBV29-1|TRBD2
CSAFGGAQETQYF
TGCAGCGCCTTCGGGGGGGCACAGGAGACCCAGTACTTC
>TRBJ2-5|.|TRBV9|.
CASSVAGGRQETQYF
TGTGCCAGCAGCGTAGCCGGTGGTCGGCAAGAGACCCAGTACTTC
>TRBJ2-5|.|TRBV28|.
CASSFVGAETQYF
TGTGCCAGCAGTTTTGTGGGGGCGGAGACCCAGTACTTC
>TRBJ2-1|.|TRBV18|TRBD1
CASSPADRVYNEQFF
TGTGCCAGCTCACCGGCGGACAGGGTCTACAATGAGCAGTTCTTC
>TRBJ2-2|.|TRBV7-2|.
CASSPGGSAYFLTGELFF
TGTGCCAGCAGCCCCGGTGGTAGCGCATATTTTCTGACCGGGGAGCTGTTTTTT
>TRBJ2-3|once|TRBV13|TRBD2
CASSLLAGGDTQYF
TGTGCCAGCAGCTTGCTAGCGGGTGGAGATACGCAGTATTTT
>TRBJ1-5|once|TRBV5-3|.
CARSPRAGNQPQHF
TGTGCCAGAAGCCCGAGGGCTGGCAATCAGCCCCAGCATTTT
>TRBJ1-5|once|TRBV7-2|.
CASSPGSNQPQHF
TGTGCCAGCAGCCCCGGTAGTAATCAGCCCCAGCATTTT
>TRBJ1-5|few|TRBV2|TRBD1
CASSIGQGQPQHF
TGTGCCAGCAGCATAGGACAGGGCCAGCCCCAGCATTTT
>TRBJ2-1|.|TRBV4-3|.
CASSQPSGGLHEQFF
TGCGCCAGCAGCCAACCTTCGGGGGGCCTCCATGAGCAGTTCTTC
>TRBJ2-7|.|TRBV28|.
CASSRPGLYEQYF
TGTGCCAGCAGCCGGCCAGGACTCTACGAGCAGTACTTC
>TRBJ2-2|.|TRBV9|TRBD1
CASSVDWTGVTGELFF
TGTGCCAGCAGCGTAGACTGGACAGGGGTCACCGGGGAGCTGTTTTTT
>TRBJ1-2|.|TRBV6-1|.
CASSERQGMNYGYTF
TGTGCCAGCAGTGAAAGGCAGGGGATGAACTATGGCTACACCTTC
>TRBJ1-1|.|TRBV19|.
CASSMGDTNTEAFF
TGTGCCAGTAGTATGGGGGACACCAACACTGAAGCTTTCTTT
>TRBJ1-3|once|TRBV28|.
CASSSPGDGNTIYF
TGTGCCAGCAGTTCCCCGGGGGACGGAAACACCATATATTTT
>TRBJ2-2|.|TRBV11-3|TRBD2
CASSRGGGPDTGELFF
TGTGCCAGCTCTCGCGGCGGGGGGCCGGACACCGGGGAGCTGTTTTTT
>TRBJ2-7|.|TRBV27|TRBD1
CASSWGQGTYEQYF
TGTGCCAGCAGTTGGGGACAGGGAACCTACGAGCAGTACTTC
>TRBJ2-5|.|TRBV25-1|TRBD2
CASSEAGVEETQYF
TGTGCCAGCAGTGAAGCGGGGGTGGAGGAGACCCAGTACTTC
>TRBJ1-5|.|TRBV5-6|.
CASSLEESQPQHF
TGTGCCAGCAGCTTAGAAGAGAGTCAGCCCCAGCATTTT
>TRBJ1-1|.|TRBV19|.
CASLGVNTEAFF
TGTGCCTCCCTCGGGGTGAACACTGAAGCTTTCTTT
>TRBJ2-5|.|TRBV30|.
CAWSVIVGEETQYF
TGTGCCTGGAGTGTTATAGTCGGGGAAGAGACCCAGTACTTC
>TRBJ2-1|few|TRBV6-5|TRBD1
CASSYPSGTGYNEQFF
TGTGCCAGCAGTTACCCATCCGGGACAGGGTACAATGAGCAGTTCTTC
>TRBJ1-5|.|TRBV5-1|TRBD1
CASSLLGQANQPQHF
TGCGCCAGCAGCTTGCTGGGACAGGCGAATCAGCCCCAGCATTTT
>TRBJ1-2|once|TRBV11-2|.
CASSLSPGYGYTF
TGTGCCAGCAGCTTATCCCCGGGCTATGGCTACACCTTC
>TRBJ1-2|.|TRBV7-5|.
CVRSTLSGQGDYGYTF
TGTGTCAGAAGCACGCTCTCGGGACAGGGAGACTATGGCTACACCTTC
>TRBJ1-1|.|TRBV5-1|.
CASSLVGVNTEAFF
TGCGCCAGCAGCTTGGTAGGAGTGAACACTGAAGCTTTCTTT
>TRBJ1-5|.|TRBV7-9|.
CASSLGGPLMGQPQHF
TGTGCCAGCAGCTTAGGGGGCCCCTTAATGGGTCAGCCCCAGCATTTT
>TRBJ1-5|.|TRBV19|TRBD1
CASSTTGGGQPQHF
TGTGCCAGTAGTACGACAGGGGGAGGACAGCCCCAGCATTTT
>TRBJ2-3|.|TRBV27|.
CASSFLTSTDTQYF
TGTGCCAGCAGTTTCCTCACTAGCACAGATACGCAGTATTTT